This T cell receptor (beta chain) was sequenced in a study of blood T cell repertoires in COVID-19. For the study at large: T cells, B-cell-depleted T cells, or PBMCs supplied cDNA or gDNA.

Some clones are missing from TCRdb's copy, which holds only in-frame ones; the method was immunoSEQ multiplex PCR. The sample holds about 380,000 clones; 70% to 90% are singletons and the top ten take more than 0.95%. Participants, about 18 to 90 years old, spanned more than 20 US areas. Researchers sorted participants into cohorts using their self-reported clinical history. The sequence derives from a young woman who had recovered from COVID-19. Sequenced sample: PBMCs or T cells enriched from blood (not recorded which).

CDR3 coding DNA: TGTGCCAGTAGATCAACGGGGGGCACTGAAGCTTTCTTT. Its protein product is CASRSTGGTEAFF. The chain is built from TRBV19 and TRBJ1-1; tentative D call: TRBD1 (5 bases). The CDR3 sequence is 13 residues long. Germline CDR1 is LNHDA and CDR2 is SQIVND (reference sequence). V was cut by 6 bases and J by 4 bases, with 12 bases left in between.